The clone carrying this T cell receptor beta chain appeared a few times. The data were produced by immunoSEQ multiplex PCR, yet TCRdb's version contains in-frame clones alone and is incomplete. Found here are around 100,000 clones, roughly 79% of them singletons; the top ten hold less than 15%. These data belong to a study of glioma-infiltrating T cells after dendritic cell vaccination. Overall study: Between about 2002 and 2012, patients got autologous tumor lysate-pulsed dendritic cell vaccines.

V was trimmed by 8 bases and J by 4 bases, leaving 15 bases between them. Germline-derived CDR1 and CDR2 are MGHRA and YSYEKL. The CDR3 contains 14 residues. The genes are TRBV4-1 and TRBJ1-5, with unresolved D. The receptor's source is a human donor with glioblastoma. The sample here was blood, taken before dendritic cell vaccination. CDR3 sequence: CASGDKTTNQPQHF. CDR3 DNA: TGCGCCAGCGGAGATAAGACTACGAATCAGCCCCAGCATTTT.